Listed below are T cell receptor beta chains from one sample, sequenced in a study of blood T cell repertoires in COVID-19. Data came from immunoSEQ multiplex PCR; TCRdb stores just in-frame clones and leaves some out. In the table there are roughly 170,000 clones, under 85% of which are singletons. Sequencing was carried out using peripheral blood. These receptors came from a man aged 55 to 70 who had recovered from COVID-19. The CDR3 runs from the conserved cysteine through the conserved F or W. Each record gives: V gene, CDR3 length, D gene, clone size, J gene, CDR3 protein, CDR3 DNA. The D gene is left open where the match is weak. Clone size appears in some rows only: once, few, many, or a class for an expanded clone.

TRBV5-4	15	NA	once	TRBJ2-7	CASSFFSRQTYEQYF	TGTGCCAGCAGCTTTTTCTCTCGACAAACGTACGAGCAGTACTTC
TRBV5-1	17	TRBD2	NA	TRBJ2-3	CASKALAGGPNTDTQYF	TGCGCCAGCAAGGCACTAGCGGGGGGGCCGAACACAGATACGCAGTATTTT
TRBV6-5	14	NA	NA	TRBJ2-7	CASSYGTYSYEQYF	TGTGCCAGCAGTTACGGCACATACTCCTACGAGCAGTACTTC
TRBV6-5	15	NA	NA	TRBJ1-4	CASSFAQGGLEKLFF	TGTGCCAGCAGTTTCGCACAGGGAGGGCTAGAAAAACTGTTTTTT
TRBV11-1	15	TRBD1	once	TRBJ2-5	CASSSRGTGEETQYF	TGTGCCAGCAGCTCTAGGGGGACAGGGGAGGAGACCCAGTACTTC
TRBV5-1	20	TRBD2	NA	TRBJ2-3	CASSLEPGLAGRPSTDTQYF	TGCGCCAGCAGCTTGGAACCGGGACTAGCGGGGCGCCCTAGCACAGATACGCAGTATTTT
TRBV5-6	16	NA	NA	TRBJ1-5	CASSWASDGGGWPQHF	TGTGCCAGCAGCTGGGCATCGGACGGCGGAGGGTGGCCCCAGCATTTT
TRBV7-8	14	NA	NA	TRBJ1-5	CASSVQNSNQPQHF	TGTGCCAGCAGCGTGCAGAATAGCAATCAGCCCCAGCATTTT
TRBV3-1/TRBV3-2	14	TRBD1	NA	TRBJ1-1	CASSYQGGNTEAFF	TGTGCCAGCAGCTATCAGGGGGGGAACACTGAAGCTTTCTTT
TRBV12-3/TRBV12-4	12	NA	NA	TRBJ1-1	CASSRNGFEAFF	TGTGCCAGCAGTAGAAACGGGTTTGAAGCTTTCTTT
TRBV19	12	NA	NA	TRBJ1-1	CASTQRDTEAFF	TGTGCCAGTACCCAGCGGGACACTGAAGCTTTCTTT
TRBV7-7	15	TRBD1	NA	TRBJ2-5	CASRPGTGGEETQYF	TGTGCTAGCAGACCTGGGACAGGCGGCGAAGAGACCCAGTACTTC
TRBV30	13	NA	NA	TRBJ1-1	CAWRGSENTEAFF	TGTGCCTGGAGGGGTAGCGAGAACACTGAAGCTTTCTTT
TRBV19	15	NA	once	TRBJ2-1	CASTSHGEGLREQFF	TGTGCCAGTACTTCCCACGGAGAGGGACTGCGTGAGCAGTTCTTC
TRBV9	14	TRBD1	NA	TRBJ1-2	CASSPETGITGYTF	TGTGCCAGCAGCCCCGAGACAGGGATAACGGGCTACACCTTC
TRBV7-3	15	NA	once	TRBJ1-1	CASSSAGGYNTEAFF	TGTGCCAGCAGCTCTGCCGGGGGTTATAACACTGAAGCTTTCTTT
TRBV7-2	14	NA	many	TRBJ1-3	CASSLVARGNTIYF	TGTGCCAGCAGCTTAGTTGCCAGAGGAAACACCATATATTTT
TRBV24-1	17	TRBD2	NA	TRBJ2-3	CATSDSQGLAGGDTQYF	TGTGCCACCAGTGATTCCCAGGGACTAGCGGGAGGAGATACGCAGTATTTT
TRBV30	13	NA	NA	TRBJ1-1	CASKGRMNTEAFF	TGTGCCTCAAAGGGGCGGATGAACACTGAAGCTTTCTTT
TRBV27	15	TRBD1	once	TRBJ2-7	CASSISGGFSYEQYF	TGTGCCAGCAGTATCTCAGGGGGCTTCTCCTACGAGCAGTACTTC
TRBV4-2	13	NA	few	TRBJ1-1	CASSQGGHTEAFF	TGTGCCAGCAGCCAAGGCGGCCACACTGAAGCTTTCTTT
TRBV18	16	TRBD2	NA	TRBJ2-3	CASSPPRGGFTDTQYF	TGTGCCAGCTCACCACCGCGGGGGGGCTTCACAGATACGCAGTATTTT
TRBV13	15	NA	NA	TRBJ1-5	CASSLGRAGHQPQHF	TGTGCCAGCAGCTTGGGCAGGGCAGGTCATCAGCCCCAGCATTTT
TRBV6-5	14	TRBD1	NA	TRBJ2-7	CASRGQGAVHEQYF	TGTGCCAGCAGAGGACAGGGGGCGGTCCACGAGCAGTACTTC
TRBV9	15	TRBD1	NA	TRBJ2-1	CASSVGEGGLAEQFF	TGTGCCAGCAGCGTAGGTGAAGGGGGCTTGGCTGAGCAGTTCTTC
TRBV10-3	14	TRBD1	NA	TRBJ1-2	CAISTDRVSDGYTF	TGTGCCATCAGTACGGACAGGGTGAGCGATGGCTACACCTTC
TRBV5-4	15	TRBD2	NA	TRBJ2-7	CASSLGTSGGGEQYF	TGTGCCAGCAGCTTGGGGACTAGCGGGGGGGGCGAGCAGTACTTC
TRBV27	14	NA	once	TRBJ1-4	CASSWGGVPEKLFF	TGTGCCAGCAGTTGGGGCGGGGTACCTGAAAAACTGTTTTTT
TRBV6-2/TRBV6-3	17	TRBD2	NA	TRBJ2-3	CASSHLWGLAGTDTQYF	TGTGCCAGCAGTCACCTTTGGGGACTAGCAGGGACAGATACGCAGTATTTT